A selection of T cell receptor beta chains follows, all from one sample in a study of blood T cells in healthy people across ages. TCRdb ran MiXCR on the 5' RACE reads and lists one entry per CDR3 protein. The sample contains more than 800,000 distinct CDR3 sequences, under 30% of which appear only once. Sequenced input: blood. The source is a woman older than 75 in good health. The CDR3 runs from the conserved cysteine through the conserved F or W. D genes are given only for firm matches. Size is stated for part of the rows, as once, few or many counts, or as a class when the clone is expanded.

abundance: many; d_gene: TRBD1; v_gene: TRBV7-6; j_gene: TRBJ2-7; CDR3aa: CASSFARGREQYF; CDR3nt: TGTGCCAGCAGCTTTGCCAGGGGGCGCGAGCAGTACTTC
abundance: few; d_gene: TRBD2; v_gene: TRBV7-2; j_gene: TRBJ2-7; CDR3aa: CASSWTSGRVLDEQYF; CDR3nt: TGTGCCAGCAGCTGGACTAGCGGGAGGGTATTAGACGAGCAGTACTTC
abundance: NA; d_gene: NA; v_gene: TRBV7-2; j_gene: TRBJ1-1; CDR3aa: CASSLTPGRWNTEAFF; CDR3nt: TGTGCCAGCAGCCTCACTCCAGGGAGATGGAACACTGAAGCTTTCTTT
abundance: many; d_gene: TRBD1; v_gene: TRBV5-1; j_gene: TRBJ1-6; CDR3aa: CASSLEGQGDNSPLHF; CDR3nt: TGCGCCAGCAGCTTGGAAGGACAGGGTGATAATTCACCCCTCCACTTT
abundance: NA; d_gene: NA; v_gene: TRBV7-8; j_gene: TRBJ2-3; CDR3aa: CATKKGQLITDTQYF; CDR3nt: TGTGCCACGAAGAAAGGACAGCTTATCACAGATACGCAGTATTTT
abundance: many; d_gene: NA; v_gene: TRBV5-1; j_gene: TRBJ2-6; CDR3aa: CASSGDMRSSGANVLTF; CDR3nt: TGCGCCAGCAGCGGGGACATGAGGAGCTCTGGGGCCAACGTCCTGACTTTC
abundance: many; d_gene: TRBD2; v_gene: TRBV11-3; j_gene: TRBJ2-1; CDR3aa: CASSHAVAGGPRNEQFF; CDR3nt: TGTGCCAGCAGCCACGCAGTAGCGGGGGGGCCGAGGAATGAGCAGTTCTTC
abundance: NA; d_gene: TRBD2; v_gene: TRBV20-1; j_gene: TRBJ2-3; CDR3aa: CSARLLAGNTDTQYF; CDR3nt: TGCAGTGCTAGGCTGTTAGCGGGAAACACAGATACGCAGTATTTT
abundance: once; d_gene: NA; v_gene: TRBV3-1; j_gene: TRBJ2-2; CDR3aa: CASSQDAALRTGELFF; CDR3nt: TGTGCCAGCAGCCAAGATGCTGCCTTGAGGACCGGGGAGCTGTTTTTT
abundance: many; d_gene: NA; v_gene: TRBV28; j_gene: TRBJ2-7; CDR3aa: CASSLFRGRYEQYF; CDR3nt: TGTGCCAGCAGTTTATTCAGGGGAAGGTACGAGCAGTACTTC
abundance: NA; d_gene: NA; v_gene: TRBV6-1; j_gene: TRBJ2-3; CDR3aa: CASREESTGPDTQYF; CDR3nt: TGTGCCAGCAGGGAGGAGTCTACAGGGCCAGATACGCAGTATTTT
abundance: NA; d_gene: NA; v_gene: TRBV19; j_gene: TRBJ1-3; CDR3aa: CATRESGNTIYF; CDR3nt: TGTGCCACCCGGGAGAGTGGAAACACCATATATTTT
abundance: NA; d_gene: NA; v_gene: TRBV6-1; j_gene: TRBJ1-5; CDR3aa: CASSESGPLYQPQHF; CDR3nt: TGTGCCAGCAGTGAATCTGGCCCCCTTTATCAGCCCCAGCATTTT
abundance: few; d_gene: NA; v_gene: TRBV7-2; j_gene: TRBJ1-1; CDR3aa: CASSFRTANSEAFF; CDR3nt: TGTGCCAGCAGTTTTCGGACAGCCAACTCTGAAGCTTTCTTT
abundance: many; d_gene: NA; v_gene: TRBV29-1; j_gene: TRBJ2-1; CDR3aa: CSVEDSRAYNEQFF; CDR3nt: TGCAGCGTTGAAGACTCCCGCGCCTACAATGAGCAGTTCTTC
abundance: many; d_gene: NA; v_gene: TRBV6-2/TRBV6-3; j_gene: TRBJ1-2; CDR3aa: CASTDYDYGYTF; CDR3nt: TGTGCCAGCACCGACTACGACTATGGCTACACCTTC
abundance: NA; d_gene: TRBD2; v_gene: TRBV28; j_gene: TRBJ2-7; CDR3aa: CAGSLGTIYEQYF; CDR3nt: TGTGCCGGCAGTTTAGGGACTATCTACGAGCAGTACTTC
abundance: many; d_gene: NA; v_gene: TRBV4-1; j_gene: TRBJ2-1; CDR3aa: CASSQVRGIGYNEQFF; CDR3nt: TGCGCCAGCAGCCAAGTTCGCGGTATTGGATACAATGAGCAGTTCTTC
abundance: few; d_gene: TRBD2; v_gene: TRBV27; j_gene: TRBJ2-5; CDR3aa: CASILDGGETQYF; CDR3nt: TGTGCCAGCATTCTCGACGGGGGGGAGACCCAGTACTTC
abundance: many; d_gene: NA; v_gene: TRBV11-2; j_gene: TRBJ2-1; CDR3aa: CASSLRVGSILFF; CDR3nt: TGTGCCAGCAGCTTACGCGTGGGGTCCATCTTGTTCTTC
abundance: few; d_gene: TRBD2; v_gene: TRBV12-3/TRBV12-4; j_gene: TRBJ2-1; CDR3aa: CASSLTGGPGEQFF; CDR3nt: TGTGCCAGCAGTTTAACGGGGGGGCCCGGGGAGCAGTTCTTC
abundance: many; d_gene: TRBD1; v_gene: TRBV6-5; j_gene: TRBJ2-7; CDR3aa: CASSYLGQGTYEQYF; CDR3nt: TGTGCCAGCAGTTACCTGGGACAGGGCACCTACGAGCAGTACTTC
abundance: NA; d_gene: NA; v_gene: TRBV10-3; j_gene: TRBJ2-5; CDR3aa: CAISFAPVQETQYF; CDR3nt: TGTGCCATCAGCTTTGCTCCCGTACAAGAGACCCAGTACTTC
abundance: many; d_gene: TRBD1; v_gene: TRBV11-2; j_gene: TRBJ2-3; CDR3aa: CASTRIGTGGSTDTQYF; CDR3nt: TGTGCCAGCACCAGAATAGGTACAGGGGGTTCCACAGATACGCAGTATTTT
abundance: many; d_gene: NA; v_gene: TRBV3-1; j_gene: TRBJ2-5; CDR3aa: CASSQDSQAKAAQYF; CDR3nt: TGTGCCAGCAGCCAAGATTCACAGGCCAAAGCGGCCCAGTACTTC
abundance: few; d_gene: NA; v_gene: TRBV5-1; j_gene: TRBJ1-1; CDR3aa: CASSLEGRDTEAFF; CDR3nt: TGCGCCAGCAGCTTGGAGGGCAGAGACACTGAAGCTTTCTTT
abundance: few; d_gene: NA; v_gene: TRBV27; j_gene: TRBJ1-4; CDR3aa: CASSFTGGKRKLFF; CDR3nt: TGTGCCAGCAGTTTTACGGGAGGGAAGAGGAAACTGTTTTTT
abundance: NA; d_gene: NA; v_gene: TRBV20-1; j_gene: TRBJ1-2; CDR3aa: CSASHNPSGGHTF; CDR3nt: TGCAGTGCTAGCCACAATCCATCGGGTGGCCACACCTTC
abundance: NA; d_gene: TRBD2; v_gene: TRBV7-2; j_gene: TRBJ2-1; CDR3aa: CASSPRLSGGNEQFF; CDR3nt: TGTGCCAGCAGCCCTAGACTTAGCGGGGGCAATGAGCAGTTCTTC
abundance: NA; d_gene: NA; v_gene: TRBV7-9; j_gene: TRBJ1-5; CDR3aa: CASSSGEGNQPQHF; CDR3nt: TGTGCCAGCAGCTCCGGGGAGGGAAATCAGCCCCAGCATTTT
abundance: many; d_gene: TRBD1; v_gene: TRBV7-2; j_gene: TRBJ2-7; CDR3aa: CASSLDRGRNEQYF; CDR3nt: TGTGCCAGCAGCTTAGACAGGGGGCGGAACGAGCAGTACTTC
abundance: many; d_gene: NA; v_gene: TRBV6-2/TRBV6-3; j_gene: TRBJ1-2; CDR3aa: CASSGQRINYGYTF; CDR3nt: TGTGCCAGCAGTGGACAGCGAATTAACTATGGCTACACCTTC
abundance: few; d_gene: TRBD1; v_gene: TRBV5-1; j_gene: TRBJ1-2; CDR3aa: CASSLGGGNEYGYTF; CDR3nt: TGCGCCAGCAGCTTAGGGGGCGGAAATGAATATGGCTACACCTTC
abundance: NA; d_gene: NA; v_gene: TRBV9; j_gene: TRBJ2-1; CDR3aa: CASSPPTGNNEQFF; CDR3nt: TGTGCCAGCAGCCCCCCCACGGGTAACAATGAGCAGTTCTTC
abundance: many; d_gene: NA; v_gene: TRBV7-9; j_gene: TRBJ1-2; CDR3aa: CASSLGREDGYTF; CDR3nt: TGTGCCAGCAGCTTAGGAAGAGAAGATGGCTACACCTTC
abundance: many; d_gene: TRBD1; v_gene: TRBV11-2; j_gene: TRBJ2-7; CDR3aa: CASSLGGGQGSYEQYF; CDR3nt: TGTGCCAGCAGCTTAGGGGGGGGACAGGGGTCCTACGAGCAGTACTTC
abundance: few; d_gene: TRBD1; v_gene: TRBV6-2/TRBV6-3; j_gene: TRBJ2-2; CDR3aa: CASSWTGSTGELFF; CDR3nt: TGTGCCAGCAGTTGGACAGGGTCCACCGGGGAGCTGTTTTTT
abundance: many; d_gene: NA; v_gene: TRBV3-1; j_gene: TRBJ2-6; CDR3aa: CASSLRLSGRTSSGANVLTF; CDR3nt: TGTGCCAGCAGCTTACGGCTGAGCGGACGGACGAGCTCTGGGGCCAACGTCCTGACTTTC
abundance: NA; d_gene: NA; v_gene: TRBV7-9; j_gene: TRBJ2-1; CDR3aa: CASSFDVAEQFF; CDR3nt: TGTGCCAGCAGCTTCGATGTGGCTGAGCAGTTCTTC
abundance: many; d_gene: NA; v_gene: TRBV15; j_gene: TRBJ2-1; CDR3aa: CATSREAGSSYNEQFF; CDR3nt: TGTGCCACCAGCAGAGAGGCAGGGTCCTCCTACAATGAGCAGTTCTTC
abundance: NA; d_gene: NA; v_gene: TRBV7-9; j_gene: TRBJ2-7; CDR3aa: CASSWSGSEQYF; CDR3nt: TGTGCCAGCAGCTGGTCGGGTTCCGAGCAGTACTTC
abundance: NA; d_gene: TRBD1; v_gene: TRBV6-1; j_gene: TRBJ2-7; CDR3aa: CASSGNLGQRNYEQYF; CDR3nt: TGTGCCAGCAGTGGCAACCTGGGACAGCGAAACTACGAGCAGTACTTC
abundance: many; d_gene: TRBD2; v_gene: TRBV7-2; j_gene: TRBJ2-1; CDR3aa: CASSSSGTPYNEQFF; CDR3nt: TGTGCCAGCAGCTCTAGCGGTACCCCCTACAATGAGCAGTTCTTC
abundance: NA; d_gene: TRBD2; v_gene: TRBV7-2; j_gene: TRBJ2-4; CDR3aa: CASSPLGRFASGGAGNIQYF; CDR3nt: TGTGCCAGCAGCCCTCTCGGGCGCTTCGCTAGCGGGGGGGCAGGAAACATTCAGTACTTC
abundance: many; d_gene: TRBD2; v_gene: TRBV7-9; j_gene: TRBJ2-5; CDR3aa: CASSFPRSAGVRETQYF; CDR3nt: TGTGCCAGCAGCTTCCCCCGGTCTGCGGGGGTCAGGGAGACCCAGTACTTC
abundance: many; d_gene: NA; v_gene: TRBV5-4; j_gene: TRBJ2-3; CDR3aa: CASSPGGPFPDTQYF; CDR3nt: TGTGCCAGCAGCCCTGGGGGGCCCTTCCCGGATACGCAGTATTTT
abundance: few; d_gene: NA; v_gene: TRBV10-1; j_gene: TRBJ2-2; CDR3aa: CASSESTDYTGELFF; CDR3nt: TGCGCCAGCAGTGAGTCGACCGACTACACCGGGGAGCTGTTTTTT
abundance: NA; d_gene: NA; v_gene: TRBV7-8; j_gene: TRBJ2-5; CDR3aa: CASSKTVGEETQYF; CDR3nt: TGTGCCAGCAGCAAGACGGTGGGGGAAGAGACCCAGTACTTC
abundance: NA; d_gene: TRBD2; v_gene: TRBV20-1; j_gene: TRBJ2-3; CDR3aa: CSANTGTSTEDTQYF; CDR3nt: TGCAGTGCCAACACCGGGACTAGTACCGAAGATACGCAGTATTTT
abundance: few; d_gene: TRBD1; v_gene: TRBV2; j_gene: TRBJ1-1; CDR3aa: CATIGDRVGTEAFF; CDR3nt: TGTGCCACGATAGGAGACAGGGTGGGCACTGAAGCTTTCTTT
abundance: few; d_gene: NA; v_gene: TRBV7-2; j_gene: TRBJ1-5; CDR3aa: CASSAITGMGQPQHF; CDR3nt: TGTGCCAGCAGCGCGATAACAGGGATGGGTCAGCCCCAGCATTTT
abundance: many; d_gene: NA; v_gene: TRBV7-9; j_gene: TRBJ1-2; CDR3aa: CASSSSTSREGTF; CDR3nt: TGTGCCAGCAGCTCCTCGACGTCCAGGGAAGGCACCTTC
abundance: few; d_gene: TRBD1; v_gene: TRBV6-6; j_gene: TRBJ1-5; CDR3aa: CASSKPGQGYSNQPQHF; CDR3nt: TGTGCCAGCAGTAAACCGGGACAGGGTTATAGCAATCAGCCCCAGCATTTT
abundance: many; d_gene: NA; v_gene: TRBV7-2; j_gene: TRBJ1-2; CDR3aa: CASTQNLFPNYGYTF; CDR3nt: TGTGCCAGCACCCAAAACCTATTTCCTAACTATGGCTACACCTTC
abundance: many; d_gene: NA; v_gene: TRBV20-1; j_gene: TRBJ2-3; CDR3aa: CSAPESTDTQYF; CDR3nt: TGCAGTGCGCCCGAGAGCACAGATACGCAGTATTTT